The next 10 T cell receptor beta chains were all read from a single sample in a study of T cell repertoires in cytomegalovirus infection. Each CDR3 protein is one row after TCRdb ran MiXCR on the reads. The repertoire holds fewer than 250,000 distinct CDR3 sequences, around 12% seen once, with 1.6% in the top ten. The sequenced material came from PBMCs. Receptors originate from a human donor in good health (CMV status not recorded). Some clones in this sample may be carry-over from other donors' samples.

The gene calls are TRBV3-1 and TRBJ2-1, with 10 bases aligning to TRBD2. The CDR3 consists of 17 residues. With V trimmed by 5 bases and J by 8 bases, 15 bases remained unmatched. Germline values: CDR1 LGHDT, CDR2 YNNKEL (reference sequence). The CDR3 DNA follows: TGTGCCAGCAGCTCTCCGGGACTAGCGAGAGGGGGCGATGAGCAGTTCTTC. The encoded protein is CASSSPGLARGGDEQFF.

The rearrangement uses TRBV29-1 and TRBJ2-3, with TRBD2 as a possible D gene (5 bases). Trimming took 6 bases from V and 6 from J, leaving 13 bases between them. Germline V gives CDR1 SQVTM, CDR2 ANQGSEA. The CDR3 totals 12 residues. The CDR3 sequence: CSVRPSGDTQYF. The CDR3 bases are TGCAGCGTCCGCCCCTCGGGGGATACGCAGTATTTT.

The V and J genes are TRBV29-1 and TRBJ2-7; maybe TRBD1 (7 bases). The germline V gene has CDR1 SQVTM and CDR2 ANQGSEA. Trimming stripped 6 bases from V and 2 bases from J, with 17 bases between. The CDR3 totals 14 residues. CDR3 nucleotide sequence: TGCAGCGTGGGGGGTGGACAGGCAACCTACGAGCAGTACTTC. It codes for CSVGGGQATYEQYF.

This clonotype was picked up a small number of times. This sequence joins TRBV20-1 and TRBJ1-1; 7 nucleotides agree with TRBD1. The germline V gene encodes CDR1 DFQATT and CDR2 SNEGSKA (reference sequence). With 0 bases clipped from V and 5 bases from J, the junction kept 15 bases outside the gene matches. The CDR3 has 17 residues. The CDR3: CSARETTGRPGGTEAFF. The CDR3 DNA sequence: TGCAGTGCTAGAGAAACGACAGGGCGCCCTGGTGGAACTGAAGCTTTCTTT.

Many counts were recorded for this clonotype. The chain joins TRBV7-2 to TRBJ2-7; D is unclear. CDR3 length equals 11 residues. V gave up 5 bases and J gave up 3 bases, with 5 bases separating them. Per the germline V gene, CDR1 is SGHTA and CDR2 is FQGNSA. The CDR3 coding sequence is TGTGCCAGCAGCGCAGTCTACGAGCAGTACTTC. It encodes CASSAVYEQYF. Full variable domain (missing parts from reference TRBV7-2 and TRBJ2-7): GAGVSQSPSNKVTEKGKDVELRCDPISGHTALYWYRQSLGQGLEFLIYFQGNSAPDKSGLPSDRFSAERTGGSVSTLTIQRTQQEDSAVYLCASSAVYEQYFGPGTRLTVT.

This sequence joins TRBV14 and TRBJ1-2; the D is unclear. The CDR3 is 13 amino acids. Trimming removed 4 bases from V and 7 bases from J, with 13 bases in between. Looked up from germline, CDR1 is SGHDN and CDR2 is FVKESK. The CDR3 protein is CASSRVGTSGYTF. CDR3 nucleotide sequence: TGTGCCAGCAGCCGAGTGGGTACCAGTGGCTACACCTTC.

This clonotype was seen more than once but under ten times. V and J are TRBV28 and TRBJ2-7, with D uncertain. The CDR3 consists of 15 residues. Germline V gene lookup returns CDR1 MDHEN and CDR2 SYDVKM. V lost 6 bases to trimming and J lost 3 bases, with 18 bases between them. CDR3 sequence: CASSSSFGNFYEQYF. Written as DNA, the CDR3 is TGTGCCAGCAGCTCCAGTTTTGGCAATTTCTACGAGCAGTACTTC.

This clonotype came up many times. J is TRBJ1-3 and V is TRBV19, with D hard to call. The V gene lost 4 bases and the J gene lost 4 bases, with 8 bases spanning the gap. This CDR3 has 13 residues. Germline V gene data show CDR1 as LNHDA and CDR2 as SQIVND (reference sequence). CDR3 in DNA: TGTGCCAGTAGTACAACCCGAGGAAACACCATATATTTT. It yields the protein CASSTTRGNTIYF. The full variable domain, with the rest looked up from reference TRBV19 and TRBJ1-3, is DGGITQSPKYLFRKEGQNVTLSCEQNLNHDAMYWYRQDPGQGLRLIYYSQIVNDFQKGDIAEGYSVSREKKESFPLTVTSAQKNPTAFYLCASSTTRGNTIYFGEGSWLTVV.

As for this clonotype: A much larger clone is a single base away; this may be a read error. The chain joins TRBV28 to TRBJ1-2; D is unclear. The CDR3 loop spans 15 amino acids. The germline gives CDR1 MDHEN, CDR2 SYDVKM. The V and J ends lost 8 bases and 4 bases respectively, with 20 bases between them. The DNA for the CDR3 is TGTGCCAGCTCAAAGCCCACAGTGGGCAGCTATGGCTACACCTTC. Amino acids: CASSKPTVGSYGYTF.

The chain couples TRBV20-1 to TRBJ2-5; tentatively, D is TRBD2 (5 bases). Germline V gives CDR1 DFQATT, CDR2 SNEGSKA (reference sequence). This CDR3 has 14 amino acids. V was shortened by 2 bases and J by 7 bases, with 17 bases between the two germline ends. CDR3 DNA: TGCAGTGCTAGATTGGGGATCTCAGAGGGGACCCAGTACTTC. This sequence encodes CSARLGISEGTQYF.